What follows are 25 T cell receptor beta chains derived from one specimen sequenced in a study of OX40 agonist ivuxolimab in advanced cancers. Profiled with immunoSEQ multiplex PCR; TCRdb holds only in-frame clones, not every one. The sample has about 77,000 clones, about 85% seen once. Material: CD4+ or CD8+ T cells sorted from blood, obtained in a trial of the OX40 agonist ivuxolimab. These receptors all stem from an adult with an advanced solid tumor such as melanoma, head and neck, liver or kidney cancer.

CDR3 loop: CASSVASHNEQFF. Here the CDR3 DNA reads TGTGCCAGCAGCGTAGCGAGTCACAATGAGCAGTTCTTC. The V gene is TRBV6-5, the J gene TRBJ2-1, with D tentatively TRBD2 (5 bases). This CDR3 has 13 residues. From germline, CDR1 is MNHEY and CDR2 SVGAGI. Trimming pared 6 bases from V and 5 bases from J, leaving 11 bases between.

The genes are TRBV4-2 and TRBJ1-2, with 12 bases aligning to TRBD1. The germline V gene encodes CDR1 LGHNA and CDR2 YNFKEQ. CDR3 size: 17 residues. V shed 0 bases, J shed 6 bases, and the junction held 8 bases outside the gene matches. The CDR3 nucleotides read TGTGCCAGCAGCCAAGATGAGGGACAGGGGGCCCTTGATGGCTACACCTTC. It yields the protein CASSQDEGQGALDGYTF.

The rearrangement uses TRBV29-1 and TRBJ2-1; D call uncertain. Trimming shortened V by 3 bases and J by 3 bases, and 9 bases separated the two germline ends. The length of the CDR3 is 13 residues. Germline loops: CDR1 SQVTM, CDR2 ANQGSEA. CDR3 DNA: TGCAGCGTTGAGGCTTTCGACTACAATGAGCAGTTCTTC. It encodes CSVEAFDYNEQFF.

The chain joins TRBV11-3 to TRBJ2-7; 12 bases agree with TRBD2. The germline CDR1 and CDR2 sequences are SGHNT and YENEEA. CDR3 length: 15 amino acids. Losses at the gene ends were 6 bases for V and 3 bases for J; bases not matched to a gene: 6. The CDR3 bases are TGTGCCAGCAGTCGGACTAGCGGGGCGAGCTACGAGCAGTACTTC. Amino acid sequence: CASSRTSGASYEQYF. The whole variable domain, filled in from reference TRBV11-3 and TRBJ2-7, reads EAGVVQSPRYKIIEKKQPVAFWCNPISGHNTLYWYLQNLGQGPELLIRYENEEAVDDSQLPKDRFSAERLKGVDSTLKIQPAELGDSAVYLCASSRTSGASYEQYFGPGTRLTVT.

A single count supports this clone. The V call is TRBV7-2, the J call TRBJ1-1; no firm D call. Germline CDR1 reads SGHTA; CDR2 reads FQGNSA. The CDR3 is 14 amino acids. V lost 3 bases and J 2 bases, leaving 10 bases between the germline ends. CDR3 region: CASSLAAGNTEAFF. Here the CDR3 DNA reads TGTGCCAGCAGCTTGGCGGCGGGTAACACTGAAGCTTTCTTT.

The V call is TRBV7-6, the J call TRBJ2-7, with D possibly being TRBD2 (6 bases). The V end was cut by 2 bases, the J end by 3 bases, with 11 bases between. Germline CDR1 is SGHVS and CDR2 is FNYEAQ. The CDR3 extends over 14 amino acids. The DNA for the CDR3 is TGTGCCAGCAGCTTACCCTCCGGGAGCTACGAGCAGTACTTC. Its translation: CASSLPSGSYEQYF. Filled out from reference TRBV7-6 and TRBJ2-7, the complete variable domain reads GAGVSQSPRYKVTKRGQDVALRCDPISGHVSLYWYRQALGQGPEFLTYFNYEAQQDKSGLPNDRFSAERPEGSISTLTIQRTEQRDSAMYRCASSLPSGSYEQYFGPGTRLTVT.

The count of this clone is one. This rearrangement joins TRBV7-8 to TRBJ1-5, with unresolved D. The germline V gene encodes CDR1 SGHVS and CDR2 FQNEAQ. Between the trimmed V and J ends, which lost 1 base and 7 bases, there was a span of 20 bases. The CDR3 length is 17 residues. This chain's CDR3 is CASSLEGIAMGIQPQHF. CDR3 in DNA: TGTGCCAGCAGCTTAGAAGGGATTGCGATGGGGATCCAGCCCCAGCATTTT. The full variable domain, rest sourced from reference TRBV7-8 and TRBJ1-5, is GAGVSQSPRYKVAKRGQDVALRCDPISGHVSLFWYQQALGQGPEFLTYFQNEAQLDKSGLPSDRFFAERPEGSVSTLKIQRTQQEDSAVYLCASSLEGIAMGIQPQHFGDGTRLSIL.

V usage is TRBV19 and J usage is TRBJ1-5; a possible D gene is TRBD1 (6 bases). Germline lookup yields CDR1 LNHDA and CDR2 SQIVND (reference sequence). V dropped 9 bases and J dropped 1 base, with 16 bases sitting between them. The length of the CDR3 is 15 residues. The CDR3 DNA reads TGTGCCAGCCGACGACAGGCCTCAAGCAATCAGCCCCAGCATTTT. Translating gives CASRRQASSNQPQHF.

J is TRBJ2-5 and V is TRBV5-4, with 10 bases identical to TRBD1. Germline V gene data show CDR1 as SGHNT and CDR2 as YYREEE (reference sequence). This CDR3 region has 16 residues. Trimming at V came to 4 bases and at J to 2 bases, leaving 8 bases not matched to a gene. This CDR3 reads CASSTRQGAHQETQYF. The CDR3 nucleotides are TGTGCCAGCAGCACAAGACAGGGGGCACATCAAGAGACCCAGTACTTC.

The chain recombines TRBV11-3 with TRBJ1-1; TRBD1 agrees at 7 bases. The germline gives CDR1 SGHNT, CDR2 YENEEA. CDR3 length equals 13 residues. The V gene end was trimmed by 5 bases and the J gene end by 3 bases; junction bases not matched to a gene: 3. CDR3 sequence reads: CASSRQGDTEAFF. The CDR3 nucleotides read TGTGCCAGCAGCCGTCAGGGGGACACTGAAGCTTTCTTT.

J is TRBJ1-1 and V is TRBV7-8; D call uncertain. Germline loops: CDR1 SGHVS, CDR2 FQNEAQ. Deletions cut 8 bases from V and 0 bases from J, with 22 bases between. The CDR3 runs to 17 residues. CDR3 region: CASLGGHSTLMNTEAFF. The CDR3 region has the DNA TGTGCCAGCTTGGGAGGTCATTCAACACTGATGAACACTGAAGCTTTCTTT.

The chain employs TRBV19 and TRBJ2-1; TRBD2 matches at 8 bases. Germline V CDR1 and CDR2: LNHDA, SQIVND (reference sequence). There are 16 residues in the CDR3. Trimming took 3 bases from V and 11 from J; bases not matched to a gene: 15. DNA for the CDR3: TGTGCCAGTAGTATCATCTCGAGCGGGGGTTCGAATCAGCAGTTCTTC. Translation: CASSIISSGGSNQQFF.

The count of this clone is one. This rearrangement joins TRBV10-3 to TRBJ1-5; weak D call: TRBD1 (5 bases). Germline values: CDR1 ENHRY, CDR2 SYGVKD. This CDR3 has 16 residues. The ends were cut back, 1 base at V and 2 bases at J, with 12 bases in the middle. The CDR3: CAISELGQGGNQPQHF. The CDR3 coding sequence is TGTGCCATCAGTGAGTTGGGGCAGGGAGGCAATCAGCCCCAGCATTTT.

The gene calls are TRBV6-6 and TRBJ1-1; the D is unclear. V lost 7 bases and J lost 11, with 17 bases in between. Looked up from germline, CDR1 is MNHNY and CDR2 is SVGAGI (reference sequence). This CDR3 has 12 residues. CDR3 region: CASTNYGVQAFF. The CDR3 nucleotides read TGTGCCAGCACCAACTACGGGGTTCAGGCTTTCTTT.

Only one count was recorded for this clone. The chain has TRBV9 and TRBJ2-2; D is possibly TRBD2 (6 bases). The CDR3 is 16 residues long. The germline V gene has CDR1 SGDLS and CDR2 YYNGEE. Trimming took off 0 bases at V and 7 bases at J, with 16 bases between the two ends. CDR3 nucleotides: TGTGCCAGCAGCGTAGTCAGTCCGGGACTGGGCGGGGAGCTGTTTTTT. Amino acid sequence: CASSVVSPGLGGELFF.

J is TRBJ2-2 and V is TRBV7-9; D is ambiguous. Trimming shortened V by 4 bases and J by 1 base, and 10 bases separated the two germline ends. The germline V gene encodes CDR1 SEHNR and CDR2 FQNEAQ (reference sequence). CDR3 length: 15 residues. The CDR3 region has the DNA TGTGCCAGCAGCTCCCGAGAAAGGAACACCGGGGAGCTGTTTTTT. It encodes CASSSRERNTGELFF. Filled out from reference TRBV7-9 and TRBJ2-2, the complete variable domain reads DTGVSQNPRHKITKRGQNVTFRCDPISEHNRLYWYRQTLGQGPEFLTYFQNEAQLEKSRLLSDRFSAERPKGSFSTLEIQRTEQGDSAMYLCASSSRERNTGELFFGEGSRLTVL.

This rearrangement joins TRBV6-1 to TRBJ1-2; D is undetermined. Germline V gene lookup returns CDR1 MNHNS and CDR2 SASEGT. Trimming left V 7 bases short and J 8 bases short, with 23 bases between. This CDR3 has 15 amino acids. CDR3 in amino acids: CASTPMGGIAVGYTF. The CDR3 region has the DNA TGTGCCAGCACCCCCATGGGAGGGATAGCCGTAGGCTACACCTTC.

V usage is TRBV29-1 and J usage is TRBJ2-4; D is perhaps TRBD2 (6 bases). The CDR3 runs 10 residues. The germline gives CDR1 SQVTM, CDR2 ANQGSEA. V was pared by 7 bases and J by 7 bases, with 8 bases between. This CDR3 reads CSGGENIQYF. The CDR3 bases are TGCAGCGGGGGGGAGAACATTCAGTACTTC.

V gene TRBV2 combines with J gene TRBJ2-5, with TRBD2 identical over 10 bases. V dropped 6 bases and J dropped 5; count of bases not matched to a gene: 12. This CDR3 has 16 amino acids. Per germline, CDR1 SNHLY and CDR2 FYNNEI. CDR3 sequence reads: CASSELMSGGAETQYF. CDR3 DNA: TGTGCCAGCAGCGAGTTGATGAGCGGGGGGGCGGAGACCCAGTACTTC.

This chain connects TRBV29-1 to TRBJ2-3; tentative D call: TRBD2 (6 bases). The CDR3 extends over 14 amino acids. V gave up 6 bases and J gave up 5 bases, with 18 bases separating them. Germline CDR1 reads SQVTM; CDR2 reads ANQGSEA. The DNA for the CDR3 is TGCAGCGTCCGAACGGGGGATAGAATAGATACGCAGTATTTT. Translating it yields CSVRTGDRIDTQYF.

The rearrangement links TRBV19 to TRBJ1-1, with a tentative D call TRBD1 (6 bases). Per the germline V gene, CDR1 is LNHDA and CDR2 is SQIVND (reference sequence). CDR3 size: 15 residues. The V gene lost 6 bases and the J gene lost 3 bases, with 17 bases spanning the gap. In DNA form, the CDR3 reads TGTGCCAGTAGCCTAACCGGGACAACCTACACTGAAGCTTTCTTT. Translation gives CASSLTGTTYTEAFF.

The V call is TRBV19, the J call TRBJ1-5; D may be TRBD1 (5 bases). Germline lookup yields CDR1 LNHDA and CDR2 SQIVND (reference sequence). V was cut by 2 bases and J by 4 bases, with 15 bases left in between. The CDR3 covers 16 residues. CDR3 protein: CASSISTGGLNQPQHF. The DNA of the CDR3 is TGTGCCAGTAGTATAAGTACAGGAGGCCTTAATCAGCCCCAGCATTTT.

In its sample, this clone was seen a few times. This sample includes further DNA sequences coding for the same CDR3. V and J are TRBV30 and TRBJ1-5; a possible D gene is TRBD1 (5 bases). CDR1 is GTSNPN and CDR2 is SVGIG in the germline V gene (reference sequence). The CDR3 runs to 13 residues. Trimming took 1 base from V and 4 from J, leaving 8 bases between them. CDR3 bases: TGTGCCTGGAGTGCCGACAGTAATCAGCCCCAGCATTTT. This gives the protein CAWSADSNQPQHF.

The J gene is TRBJ2-5, the V gene TRBV5-1; D is possibly TRBD2 (6 bases). Germline V gene lookup returns CDR1 SGHRS and CDR2 YFSETQ. CDR3 length: 14 residues. V was pared by 5 bases and J by 1 base, with 12 bases between. CDR3 amino acids: CASSNSEGQETQYF. The DNA for the CDR3 is TGCGCCAGCAGTAATTCGGAGGGCCAAGAGACCCAGTACTTC.

This rearrangement joins TRBV27 to TRBJ1-3; D is possibly TRBD1 (6 bases). CDR1 and CDR2 from the germline V gene are MNHEY and SMNVEV (reference sequence). CDR3 length equals 15 residues. Trimming pared 6 bases from V and 11 bases from J, leaving 23 bases between. The CDR3 here is CASSISGAHGDSIYF. CDR3 nucleotide sequence: TGTGCCAGCAGCATCTCGGGGGCCCATGGGGACTCCATATATTTT.